These 14 T cell receptor beta chains share one sample of origin, sequenced in a study of CD8 T cells in Susac syndrome. Random hexamers served to reverse transcribe roughly 0.45 to 1 ug RNA. TCRdb reprocessed the immunoSEQ multiplex PCR reads with MiXCR, giving one entry per CDR3 protein. The sample includes 95,000 to 150,000 distinct CDR3 sequences, approximately 93% of them seen just once. The sample consisted of CD8+ T cells from PBMCs. The receptors here all came from a human donor with multiple sclerosis.

The chain links TRBV6-5 to TRBJ2-4; 12 bases fit TRBD2. The CDR3 has 15 amino acids. V lost 2 bases to trimming and J lost 7 bases; unmatched junction nucleotides: 3. The germline V gene encodes CDR1 MNHEY and CDR2 SVGAGI. CDR3 DNA: TGTGCCAGCAGTTACACTACTAGCGGGAGGAACATTCAGTACTTC. The encoded protein is CASSYTTSGRNIQYF.

This sequence joins TRBV29-1 and TRBJ2-1; TRBD1 matches at 10 bases. The CDR3 loop spans 13 amino acids. The germline V gene has CDR1 SQVTM and CDR2 ANQGSEA. J lost 8 bases, V lost 6 bases, and 7 bases had no gene match. CDR3 region: CSVTGGAGYEQFF. The CDR3 bases are TGCAGCGTGACAGGGGGCGCGGGTTATGAGCAGTTCTTC.

This clonotype was seen once. The chain has TRBV12-5 and TRBJ2-1; no definite D call. V dropped 0 bases and J dropped 8 bases, with 8 bases sitting between them. Germline V gives CDR1 LGHNT, CDR2 FRNRAP. CDR3 length: 13 residues. This CDR3 reads CASGLVFRDEQFF. The CDR3 coding sequence is TGTGCTAGTGGTTTGGTTTTCCGGGATGAGCAGTTCTTC. Full variable domain (missing parts from reference TRBV12-5 and TRBJ2-1): DARVTQTPRHKVTEMGQEVTMRCQPILGHNTVFWYRQTMMQGLELLAYFRNRAPLDDSGMPKDRFSAEMPDATLATLKIQPSEPRDSAVYFCASGLVFRDEQFFGPGTRLTVL.

The chain recombines TRBV12-3 or TRBV12-4 with TRBJ2-6; no firm D call. The ends were cut back, 6 bases at V and 4 bases at J, with 13 bases in the middle. The CDR3 is 15 residues long. The CDR3 region is CASRPSVGGANVLTF. CDR3 in DNA: TGTGCCAGCAGACCATCGGTCGGCGGGGCCAACGTCCTGACTTTC.

The chain combines TRBV5-4 with TRBJ2-5, with 8 bases matching TRBD2. This CDR3 has 15 residues. Germline-derived CDR1 and CDR2 are SGHNT and YYREEE (reference sequence). J was trimmed by 5 bases and V by 4 bases; bases with no gene match: 10. CDR3 region: CASSVSGGARETQYF. In DNA, the CDR3 is TGTGCCAGCAGCGTTTCCGGGGGGGCCCGGGAGACCCAGTACTTC. Using reference TRBV5-4 and TRBJ2-5 for the parts outside the CDR3, the full variable domain is ETGVTQSPTHLIKTRGQQVTLRCSSQSGHNTVSWYQQALGQGPQFIFQYYREEENGRGNFPPRFSGLQFPNYSSELNVNALELDDSALYLCASSVSGGARETQYFGPGTRLLVL.

This clonotype was picked up one time. The chain recombines TRBV6-6 with TRBJ1-4; maybe TRBD1 (6 bases). In germline, CDR1 is MNHNY, CDR2 SVGAGI (reference sequence). The CDR3 sequence is 14 residues long. V was pared by 5 bases and J by 4 bases, with 11 bases between. The CDR3 DNA is TGTGCCAGCAGTGTCGACAGGTTTAATGAAAAACTGTTTTTT. Encoded protein: CASSVDRFNEKLFF.

The rearrangement links TRBV11-2 to TRBJ2-4; 8 bases match TRBD1. Germline CDR1 is SGHAT and CDR2 is FQNNGV. The ends lost 3 bases at V and 6 bases at J; junction bases unmatched: 4. The CDR3 totals 14 residues. DNA of the CDR3: TGTGCCAGCAGCTTTACAGGGGGTGGAAACATTCAGTACTTC. Translated, it gives CASSFTGGGNIQYF.

The chain recombines TRBV19 with TRBJ2-2, with 10 bases fitting TRBD2. The germline CDR1 and CDR2 sequences are LNHDA and SQIVND (reference sequence). The CDR3 consists of 15 residues. Trimming cost V 5 bases and J 4 bases; bases outside gene matches: 4. The CDR3, as DNA: TGTGCCAGTAGTCGAAGCGGGAGGGGCACCGGGGAGCTGTTTTTT. This sequence encodes CASSRSGRGTGELFF.

As to this clonotype: One end of the junction does not line up with germline, which may come from a read error. The V and J genes are TRBV5-6 and TRBJ2-4; tentative D call: TRBD2 (5 bases). The germline CDR1 and CDR2 sequences are SGHDT and YYEEEE. CDR3 length equals 15 residues. The CDR3: CASRLAGGRENIQYF. In nucleotides, the CDR3 is TGTGCCAGCAGGTTGGCAGGAGGTAGGGAAAACATTCAGTACTTC.

V gene TRBV5-1 combines with J gene TRBJ2-7; D remains unclear. The ends were cut back, 0 bases at V and 7 bases at J, with 5 bases in the middle. The CDR3 consists of 11 residues. Germline-derived CDR1 and CDR2 are SGHRS and YFSETQ. The CDR3 sequence: CASSLGGEQYF. The CDR3 region has the DNA TGCGCCAGCAGCTTGGGGGGAGAGCAGTACTTC.

The chain uses TRBV2 and TRBJ1-2, with unresolved D. The CDR3 loop spans 14 amino acids. In germline, CDR1 is SNHLY, CDR2 FYNNEI. Between the trimmed V and J ends, which lost 3 bases and 1 base, there was a span of 9 bases. CDR3 region: CASSEAGDNYGYTF. CDR3 nucleotides: TGTGCCAGCAGTGAGGCAGGAGATAACTATGGCTACACCTTC.

The V gene is TRBV4-1, the J gene TRBJ1-5, with D unclear. V dropped 3 bases and J dropped 6 bases, with 12 bases sitting between them. Germline V gene lookup returns CDR1 MGHRA and CDR2 YSYEKL. There are 14 residues in the CDR3. Written as DNA, the CDR3 is TGCGCCAGCAGCCACGGCCCCCTTACTCAGCCCCAGCATTTT. Protein sequence: CASSHGPLTQPQHF.

This chain joins TRBV27 and TRBJ2-1, with 9 nucleotides matching TRBD2. Germline V gene data show CDR1 as MNHEY and CDR2 as SMNVEV (reference sequence). The CDR3 is 16 residues long. J was trimmed by 6 bases and V by 1 base; bases with no gene match: 7. DNA for the CDR3: TGTGCCAGCAGTTTATTGGCGGGGGGGTTAGGCAATGAGCAGTTCTTC. This codes for CASSLLAGGLGNEQFF.

This chain links TRBV3-1 with TRBJ2-7; D gene unclear. The germline CDR1 and CDR2 sequences are LGHDT and YNNKEL (reference sequence). V shed 1 base and J shed 1 base, with 17 bases lying between them. CDR3 length equals 17 residues. This chain's CDR3 is CASSQGGFGPSSYEQYF. DNA of the CDR3: TGTGCCAGCAGCCAAGGAGGTTTTGGGCCCTCTTCCTACGAGCAGTACTTC.